This T cell receptor beta chain was found in a study of blood T cell repertoires in COVID-19. For the study at large: The analysed material was cDNA or gDNA that came from T cells, B-cell-depleted T cells, or PBMCs.

CDR1 is MGHDK and CDR2 is SYGVNS in the germline V gene. The CDR3 is made up of 12 amino acids. Trimming took off 5 bases at V and 8 bases at J, with 12 bases between the two ends. This table comes from immunoSEQ multiplex PCR, and its TCRdb copy is limited to in-frame clones, with some not included. Seen here are approximately 300,000 clones, 85% observed once, and the top ten hold 1.5% to 2%. Individuals in the exposed group had encountered a COVID-19 case within 2 weeks preceding study entry. Sequencing was carried out using PBMCs or T cells enriched from blood (not recorded which). The sequence derives from a woman in her twenties or thirties who had been exposed to COVID-19. The J gene is TRBJ1-2, the V gene TRBV25-1; D possibly corresponds to TRBD1 (5 bases). The CDR3 nucleotides are TGTGCCAGCAGTCCTCTCCCAGGGGGCTACACCTTC. It encodes CASSPLPGGYTF.